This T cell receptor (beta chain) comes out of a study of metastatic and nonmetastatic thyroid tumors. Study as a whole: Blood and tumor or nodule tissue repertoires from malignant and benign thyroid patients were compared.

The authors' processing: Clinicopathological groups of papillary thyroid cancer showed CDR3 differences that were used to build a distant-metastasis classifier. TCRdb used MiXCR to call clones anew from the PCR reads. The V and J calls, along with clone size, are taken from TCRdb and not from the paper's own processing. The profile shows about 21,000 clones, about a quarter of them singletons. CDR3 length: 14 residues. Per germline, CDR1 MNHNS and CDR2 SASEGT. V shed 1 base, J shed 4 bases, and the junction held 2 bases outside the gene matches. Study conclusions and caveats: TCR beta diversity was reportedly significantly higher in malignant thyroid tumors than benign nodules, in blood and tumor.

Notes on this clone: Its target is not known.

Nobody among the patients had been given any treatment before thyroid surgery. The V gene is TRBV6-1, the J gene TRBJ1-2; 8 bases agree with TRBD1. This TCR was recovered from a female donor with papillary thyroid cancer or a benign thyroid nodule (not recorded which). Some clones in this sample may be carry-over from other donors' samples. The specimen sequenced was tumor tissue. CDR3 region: CASSEGTGLYGYTF. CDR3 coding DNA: TGTGCCAGCAGTGAAGGGACAGGGCTCTATGGCTACACCTTC.